The sequence of this T cell receptor beta chain was determined in a study of T cells in Graves' hyperthyroidism and ophthalmopathy. This clonotype showed up many times. CDR1 is MNHEY, CDR2 SVGEGT, per germline. The CDR3 runs 13 residues. V trimming: 4 bases; J trimming: 7 bases; junction bases outside the gene matches: 5. TCR beta CDR3 sequences were amplified from RNA transcripts. A first-round RT-PCR of the TCR CDR3 used the HTBI primer set. TCRdb processed the multiplex PCR reads anew with MiXCR; each CDR3 protein has one entry. Of hundreds of thousands of distinct CDR3 sequences in the sample, about a sixth were seen once.

Material: blood. The chain couples TRBV6-2 or TRBV6-3 to TRBJ2-5, with 8 bases aligning to TRBD2. The clonotype originates from a woman under 30 with Graves' hyperthyroidism. CDR3 nucleotide sequence: TGTGCCAGCAGTTTGGTCCGGGGGGGGACCCAGTACTTC. It is translated as CASSLVRGGTQYF.